This record looks at one T cell receptor (beta chain) sequence and its context. Its target is unknown. The data derive from a study of vaccination and CD4 T cells after COVID-19. Germline V gene lookup returns CDR1 DFQATT and CDR2 SNEGSKA (reference sequence). Germline trimming cut 3 bases from V and 3 bases from J; bases unmatched to any gene: 5. This CDR3 spans 14 amino acids. Oncomine TCR Beta short-read sequencing was applied to DNA from cultured CD4+ T cells. TCRdb re-analysed the PCR reads in MiXCR, keeping a single row per CDR3 protein. The data contain 20,000 to 30,000 distinct CDR3 sequences, over 60% of them singletons. As for treatment: roughly nine-day PBMC culture with coronavirus spike peptide pools or control peptides (ViraFEST assay).

The specimen sequenced was CD4+ T cells from blood, cultured in vitro. The J gene is TRBJ2-7, the V gene TRBV20-1, with 10 positions matching TRBD2. This receptor was taken from a human donor who had recovered from COVID-19. The CDR3 spells CSASPAGGNYEQYF. As DNA, the CDR3 is TGCAGTGCTAGCCCAGCGGGAGGGAACTACGAGCAGTACTTC.